This is a list of T cell receptor beta chains from one sample in a study of blood T cell repertoires in COVID-19. Clones were read by immunoSEQ multiplex PCR, and TCRdb kept only the in-frame ones, dropping some. This table holds 70,000 or so clones, around 90% found once. The sample taken for sequencing was peripheral blood. The receptors originated from a woman older than 75 with active COVID-19. Both conserved end residues are part of each CDR3. D genes are given only for firm matches. Rows may omit the clone size; those that give it use once, few, many or a size class.

V: TRBV4-3
size: NA
J: TRBJ2-7
D: TRBD1
length: 15
DNA: TGCGCCAGCAGCCCCGGGACAGGGTCTTCCTACGAGCAGTACTTC
CDR3: CASSPGTGSSYEQYF

V: TRBV15
size: NA
J: TRBJ2-5
D: NA
length: 15
DNA: TGTGCCACCCGGCGGGGACCGAAGCACCAAGAGACCCAGTACTTC
CDR3: CATRRGPKHQETQYF

V: TRBV30
size: once
J: TRBJ2-1
D: TRBD2
length: 15
DNA: TGTGCCTGGATCAACCGACTAGCTTTCTACAATGAGCAGTTCTTC
CDR3: CAWINRLAFYNEQFF

V: TRBV9
size: NA
J: TRBJ2-3
D: NA
length: 16
DNA: TGTGCCAGCAGCGTGGGGCGGAGACCTTACACAGATACGCAGTATTTT
CDR3: CASSVGRRPYTDTQYF

V: TRBV7-2
size: NA
J: TRBJ2-5
D: NA
length: 13
DNA: TGTGCCAGCAGCTTAAGATTTGCGGAGACCCAGTACTTC
CDR3: CASSLRFAETQYF

V: TRBV6-5
size: NA
J: TRBJ1-4
D: NA
length: 14
DNA: TGTGCCAGCAGGCAGACGACTGCTAATGAAAAACTGTTTTTT
CDR3: CASRQTTANEKLFF

V: TRBV10-3
size: NA
J: TRBJ1-2
D: NA
length: 18
DNA: TGTGCCATCAGTGCGTCTTCGGGTAGGAGGAATCGAAACTATGGCTACACCTTC
CDR3: CAISASSGRRNRNYGYTF

V: TRBV5-1
size: NA
J: TRBJ2-2
D: TRBD2
length: 15
DNA: TGCGCCAGCAGCTTTAGCGGGTGGAACACCGGGGAGCTGTTTTTT
CDR3: CASSFSGWNTGELFF

V: TRBV11-2
size: NA
J: TRBJ2-7
D: TRBD1
length: 15
DNA: TGTGCCAGCAGCAGGGACAGGGGGCTTCCCTACGAGCAGTACTTC
CDR3: CASSRDRGLPYEQYF

V: TRBV5-4
size: NA
J: TRBJ2-7
D: TRBD2
length: 15
DNA: TGTGCCAGCAGACCGGGGGGACTAGCGGGAGACGAGCAGTACTTC
CDR3: CASRPGGLAGDEQYF

V: TRBV7-9
size: NA
J: TRBJ2-3
D: TRBD2
length: 16
DNA: TGTGCCAGCAGCTTATTGGCCGGGAGGGTATCAGATACGCAGTATTTT
CDR3: CASSLLAGRVSDTQYF

V: TRBV9
size: NA
J: TRBJ2-1
D: TRBD2
length: 16
DNA: TGTGCCAGCAGCCGGTTTATAGCGGGAGTGGGTAATGAGCAGTTCTTC
CDR3: CASSRFIAGVGNEQFF

V: TRBV11-3
size: NA
J: TRBJ2-1
D: TRBD2
length: 16
DNA: TGTGCCAGCAGCTTTCAGGGCGGGAGAACAAACAATGAGCAGTTCTTC
CDR3: CASSFQGGRTNNEQFF

V: TRBV19
size: NA
J: TRBJ2-7
D: NA
length: 14
DNA: TGTGCCAGTAGTACCTGGCAGGAATCTGTCGAGCAGTACTTC
CDR3: CASSTWQESVEQYF

V: TRBV27
size: NA
J: TRBJ2-7
D: TRBD2
length: 14
DNA: TGTGCCAGCAGAAGACTAGCGGGAGCATACGAGCAGTACTTC
CDR3: CASRRLAGAYEQYF

V: TRBV28
size: NA
J: TRBJ2-3
D: NA
length: 19
DNA: TGTGCCAGCAGTTCCGCCAACCCCAGGGGCGGGAGCTACACAGATACGCAGTATTTT
CDR3: CASSSANPRGGSYTDTQYF

V: TRBV18
size: NA
J: TRBJ2-5
D: NA
length: 14
DNA: TGTGCCAGCTCACAAAGGGACATAAGGGAGACCCAGTACTTC
CDR3: CASSQRDIRETQYF

V: TRBV5-1
size: NA
J: TRBJ2-7
D: TRBD1
length: 15
DNA: TGCGCCAGCAGCCATCAGGACAGGGGAATGTACGAGCAGTACTTC
CDR3: CASSHQDRGMYEQYF

V: TRBV6-5
size: once
J: TRBJ1-5
D: NA
length: 15
DNA: TGTGCCAGCAGCCTCGGGATTTATAGCAATCAGCCCCAGCATTTT
CDR3: CASSLGIYSNQPQHF

V: TRBV7-9
size: NA
J: TRBJ2-1
D: TRBD1
length: 15
DNA: TGTGCCAGCAGCTTAGGAGGACAGGGGGCGAATGAGCAGTTCTTC
CDR3: CASSLGGQGANEQFF

V: TRBV7-2
size: NA
J: TRBJ2-7
D: TRBD2
length: 16
DNA: TGTGCCAGCAGCCCACACTGGACTAGCGGCTCCTACGAGCAGTACTTC
CDR3: CASSPHWTSGSYEQYF

V: TRBV19
size: NA
J: TRBJ2-2
D: NA
length: 19
DNA: TGTGCCAGTAGTATTTCGTGGCTGGGGCAGTCCATCAACACCGGGGAGCTGTTTTTT
CDR3: CASSISWLGQSINTGELFF

V: TRBV7-2
size: few
J: TRBJ1-5
D: NA
length: 14
DNA: TGTGCCAGCAGCTTTTATGGCAGCAATCAGCCCCAGCATTTT
CDR3: CASSFYGSNQPQHF

V: TRBV7-2
size: NA
J: TRBJ2-7
D: TRBD1
length: 14
DNA: TGTGCCAGCAGCGCATCCGGGACAGGCATTCGGCAGTACTTC
CDR3: CASSASGTGIRQYF

V: TRBV3-1/TRBV3-2
size: NA
J: TRBJ2-2
D: TRBD2
length: 19
DNA: TGTGCCAGCAGCCAAGAGGGGGGACTAGCGAACCTCTTGGGCGGGGAGCTGTTTTTT
CDR3: CASSQEGGLANLLGGELFF

V: TRBV19
size: NA
J: TRBJ2-1
D: TRBD2
length: 14
DNA: TGTGCCAGTAGTAAGGGGACTAGCCGGAATGAGCAGTTCTTC
CDR3: CASSKGTSRNEQFF

V: TRBV7-2
size: NA
J: TRBJ2-6
D: NA
length: 16
DNA: TGTGCCAGCAGCTTAGACGGGGGGCCTGGGGCCAACGTCCTGACTTTC
CDR3: CASSLDGGPGANVLTF

V: TRBV7-9
size: few
J: TRBJ1-1
D: NA
length: 11
DNA: TGTGCCAGCAGGAGCGGGACTGAAGCTTTCTTT
CDR3: CASRSGTEAFF

V: TRBV12-5
size: NA
J: TRBJ2-7
D: NA
length: 18
DNA: TGTGGAAATTGGTTGGGGACTTCCCGGACGAATTCCTACTACGAGCAGTACTTC
CDR3: CGNWLGTSRTNSYYEQYF

V: TRBV9
size: NA
J: TRBJ1-1
D: TRBD1
length: 13
DNA: TGTGCCAGCAGCTTCGGACAGGACACTGAAGCTTTCTTT
CDR3: CASSFGQDTEAFF

V: TRBV24-1
size: NA
J: TRBJ2-3
D: TRBD1
length: 15
DNA: TGTGCCACCAGCCCCGGGACAGGAGAGACAGATACGCAGTATTTT
CDR3: CATSPGTGETDTQYF

V: TRBV7-2
size: NA
J: TRBJ2-3
D: TRBD2
length: 17
DNA: TGTGCCAGCAGCTTAGGATCGGCGGGAGGGCCCTCAGATACGCAGTATTTT
CDR3: CASSLGSAGGPSDTQYF

V: TRBV12-3/TRBV12-4
size: once
J: TRBJ2-7
D: NA
length: 11
DNA: TGTGCCAGCAGTCAGGGCCACGAGCAGTACTTC
CDR3: CASSQGHEQYF

V: TRBV24-1
size: NA
J: TRBJ2-3
D: NA
length: 13
DNA: TGTGCCACCAGTGATTTTCCCCGGGATACGCAGTATTTT
CDR3: CATSDFPRDTQYF

V: TRBV19
size: NA
J: TRBJ2-3
D: NA
length: 14
DNA: TGTGCCAGTACTTCGCGAGAGAACACAGATACGCAGTATTTT
CDR3: CASTSRENTDTQYF

V: TRBV4-2
size: few
J: TRBJ1-1
D: TRBD1
length: 15
DNA: TGTGCCAGCAGCCAGACAGGGCTGGGGAACACTGAAGCTTTCTTT
CDR3: CASSQTGLGNTEAFF

V: TRBV24-1
size: NA
J: TRBJ1-1
D: TRBD1
length: 15
DNA: TGTGCCACCAGTGATCCCCGACAGGGAAACACTGAAGCTTTCTTT
CDR3: CATSDPRQGNTEAFF

V: TRBV9
size: once
J: TRBJ2-5
D: NA
length: 16
DNA: TGTGCCAGCAGCGTGAGGACCGGGACACTCCAAGAGACCCAGTACTTC
CDR3: CASSVRTGTLQETQYF

V: TRBV11-2
size: once
J: TRBJ2-1
D: TRBD2
length: 16
DNA: TGTGCCAGCAGCCCCCCTATTGCGGGAGACGAAAATGAGCAGTTCTTC
CDR3: CASSPPIAGDENEQFF

V: TRBV18
size: NA
J: TRBJ1-2
D: NA
length: 14
DNA: TGTGCCAGCTCACCTAGGGAGCCCTACTATGGCTACACCTTC
CDR3: CASSPREPYYGYTF

V: TRBV28
size: NA
J: TRBJ2-1
D: NA
length: 14
DNA: TGTGCCAGCAGTCCCCTCAGGGGTTCAAATGAGCAGTTCTTC
CDR3: CASSPLRGSNEQFF

V: TRBV4-3
size: NA
J: TRBJ2-7
D: NA
length: 15
DNA: TGCGCCAGCAGCCGTGGCGGGGAAAGCACCTACGAGCAGTACTTC
CDR3: CASSRGGESTYEQYF

V: TRBV19
size: NA
J: TRBJ2-1
D: TRBD1
length: 14
DNA: TGTGCCAGTAGTATGACAGGGAAGGTGCCCGAGCAGTTCTTC
CDR3: CASSMTGKVPEQFF

V: TRBV9
size: NA
J: TRBJ1-5
D: NA
length: 14
DNA: TGTGCCAGCAGCGTAGAGTCAGGGAATCAGCCCCAGCATTTT
CDR3: CASSVESGNQPQHF

V: TRBV19
size: few
J: TRBJ2-7
D: NA
length: 13
DNA: TGTGCCAGTAGCCGGAGGGTCCTGTACGAGCAGTACTTC
CDR3: CASSRRVLYEQYF

V: TRBV6-6
size: NA
J: TRBJ1-2
D: TRBD1
length: 14
DNA: TGTGCCAGCAGTTATACAGGGGGCGGCTATGGCTACACCTTC
CDR3: CASSYTGGGYGYTF

V: TRBV6-1
size: NA
J: TRBJ2-7
D: NA
length: 16
DNA: TGTGCCAGCAGTGAACGTAGTGGAGATGGGGCTGACGAGCAGTACTTC
CDR3: CASSERSGDGADEQYF

V: TRBV14
size: NA
J: TRBJ2-3
D: TRBD2
length: 18
DNA: TGTGCCAGCAGCCAAGGTCGACTAGCGCGGTGGGGCACAGATACGCAGTATTTT
CDR3: CASSQGRLARWGTDTQYF

V: TRBV5-1
size: NA
J: TRBJ2-5
D: NA
length: 14
DNA: TGCGCCAGCAGCCCAAGGGCCACGGGGGAGACCCAGTACTTC
CDR3: CASSPRATGETQYF